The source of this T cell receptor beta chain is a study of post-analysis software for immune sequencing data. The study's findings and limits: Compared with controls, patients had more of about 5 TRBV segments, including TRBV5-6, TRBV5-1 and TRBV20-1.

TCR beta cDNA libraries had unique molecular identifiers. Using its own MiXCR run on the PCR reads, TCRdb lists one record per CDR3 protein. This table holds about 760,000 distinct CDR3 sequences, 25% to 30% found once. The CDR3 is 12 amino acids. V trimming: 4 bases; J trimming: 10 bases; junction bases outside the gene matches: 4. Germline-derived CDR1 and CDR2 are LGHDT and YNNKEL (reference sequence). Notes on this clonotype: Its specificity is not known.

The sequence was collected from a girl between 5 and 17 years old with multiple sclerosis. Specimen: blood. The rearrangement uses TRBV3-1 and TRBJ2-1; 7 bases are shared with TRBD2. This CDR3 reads CASSRWDYEQFF. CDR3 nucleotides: TGTGCCAGCAGCCGGTGGGACTACGAGCAGTTCTTC.